Listed below are T cell receptor beta chains from one sample, sequenced in a study of T cell responses to AZD1222 COVID-19 vaccine. Libraries were prepared by immunoSEQ multiplex PCR; TCRdb keeps only in-frame clonotypes and omits some of them. The repertoire holds about 160,000 clones, around 87% seen once, with approximately 4.3% in the top ten. This specimen consisted of peripheral blood, obtained 28 days after the second AZD1222 dose. These receptors all stem from an adult who received the AZD1222 COVID-19 vaccine. CDR3s include the opening cysteine and the closing phenylalanine or tryptophan.

v_call	cdr3_aa
TRBV5-6	CASSPAAERPYEQYF
TRBV4-1	CASSQDRDASYEQYF
TRBV12-3/TRBV12-4	CASSTTSGTEAFF
TRBV27	CASSLVEGELFF
TRBV6-1	CASTRGGNNQPQHF
TRBV7-9	CASTPELGVDGYTF
TRBV6-5	CASSGNGGRGNTIYF
TRBV7-9	CASSLDGGNYGYTF
TRBV7-8	CASSRDLPIQTDTQYF
TRBV4-3	CASSYQKGQGITDTQYF
TRBV21-1	CASSTRHLRPSGANVLTF
TRBV6-5	CATGTGGSYEQYF
TRBV2	CASSEGGTNEKLFF
TRBV6-1	CASSESLGQINEKLFF
TRBV7-9	CASSLAVSTGAGELFF
TRBV9	CASSGTQGMTEAFF
TRBV27	CASRTTGANTGELFF
TRBV10-2	CASSGLAAFF
TRBV19	CASRSGTSFNQPQHF
TRBV6-5	CASSYDRDHYGYTF
TRBV7-2	CASSLLASGSTDTQYF
TRBV30	CAGGWGAQETQYF
TRBV24-1	CATSTTGTSGPNPTSTDTQYF
TRBV9	CASSFSPQRDHVLTF
TRBV9	CASSLQGVGGYTF
TRBV30	CAWSVGGATYNEQFF
TRBV2	CASGRDTQYF
TRBV6-1	CASSEALVGAETQYF
TRBV5-1	CASSFQGIGEEAFF
TRBV19	CASSIGVDRYNEQFF
TRBV9	CASSVEMNYGYTF
TRBV18	CASSPPGVPTYNEQFF
TRBV6-1	CASSEVGEDGYTF
TRBV6-5	CASSYATGNQPQHF
TRBV6-2/TRBV6-3	CASSYSRRLSGNSPLHF
TRBV9	CASSVSGELFF
TRBV10-2	CASSESDRANTEAFF
TRBV6-9	CASSYPVLRNQYF
TRBV11-2	CASSTGSYTEAFF
TRBV20-1	CSAPRRGGYTF
TRBV7-2	CASRTVGNTEAFF
TRBV14	CASSQGPAGGNPMNTEAFF
TRBV11-3	CASSSRGYNEQFF
TRBV12-5	CASGFGLGGEAFF
TRBV9	CASSSFETAIQYF
TRBV6-5	CASSSPGLVQETQYF
TRBV7-6	CASSHRGGVTNEKLFF
TRBV5-1	CASSPGSGTDTQYF
TRBV5-6	CASSLVGSYGYTF